This TCR beta chain was identified in a study of T cells after yellow fever vaccination. V shed 4 bases, J shed 4 bases, and the junction held 11 bases outside the gene matches. The CDR3 runs 18 residues. Germline V lookup: CDR1 MDHEN, CDR2 SYDVKM. MiXCR, run by TCRdb on the 5' RACE reads, gives a single entry per CDR3 protein. The sample records about 220,000 distinct CDR3 sequences, under 3.5% being singletons. The starting material was CD4+ T cells sorted from PBMCs, obtained 10 days after the yellow fever booster vaccination. The sequence derives from a man in his late teens or twenties who received the YFV17D yellow fever vaccine. The V call is TRBV28, the J call TRBJ2-3, with 13 bases identical to TRBD2. In nucleotides, the CDR3 is TGTGCCAGCAGTTCTCAGGGACTAGCGGGGTCCCTGGCAGATACGCAGTATTTT. Translation gives CASSSQGLAGSLADTQYF.